The 26 T cell receptor beta chains presented below share a single source sample, sequenced in a study of blood T cell repertoires in COVID-19. The repertoire was sequenced with immunoSEQ multiplex PCR; TCRdb's copy has only in-frame clones and lacks some. The table records under 85,000 clones, roughly 85% of them present only once. Specimen: peripheral blood. The receptors stem from a human donor in a cohort sampled during active COVID-19.

V is TRBV5-1 and J is TRBJ1-4; 9 nucleotides align to TRBD1. V dropped 4 bases and J dropped 7; count of bases not matched to a gene: 11. CDR1 and CDR2 from the germline V gene are SGHRS and YFSETQ. There are 16 residues in the CDR3. The CDR3 here is CASSINAGTGLEKLFF. DNA of the CDR3: TGCGCCAGCAGCATAAACGCCGGGACAGGGCTTGAAAAACTGTTTTTT.

The chain employs TRBV5-6 and TRBJ1-2; 9 nucleotides match TRBD1. CDR3 length: 14 residues. Germline CDR1 SGHDT, CDR2 YYEEEE. The V and J ends lost 5 bases and 7 bases, in that order; junction bases with no gene match: 9. CDR3 protein: CASRSLQGAAGYTF. The CDR3 DNA reads as TGTGCCAGCAGGAGTTTACAGGGGGCAGCTGGCTACACCTTC.

This clone was recorded a few times. This chain connects TRBV6-5 to TRBJ2-7; TRBD1 is a possible D gene (5 bases). There are 12 residues in the CDR3. CDR1 and CDR2 from the germline V gene are MNHEY and SVGAGI. Between the trimmed V and J ends, which lost 5 bases and 3 bases, there was a span of 8 bases. CDR3 loop: CASSLDSYEQYF. DNA of the CDR3: TGTGCCAGCAGTCTAGACAGCTACGAGCAGTACTTC.

This chain's CDR3 is CASSPLTGRAEAFF. DNA of the CDR3: TGTGCCAGCAGCCCACTAACAGGGCGGGCTGAAGCTTTCTTT. V gene TRBV9 combines with J gene TRBJ1-1; D perhaps matches TRBD1 (6 bases). Germline CDR1 is SGDLS and CDR2 is YYNGEE. The CDR3 sequence is 14 residues long. Trimming shortened V by 4 bases and J by 6 bases, and 16 bases separated the two germline ends.

The chain uses TRBV30 and TRBJ1-5; 7 nucleotides align to TRBD1. Germline V gene lookup returns CDR1 GTSNPN and CDR2 SVGIG (reference sequence). V lost 7 bases to trimming and J lost 0 bases; unmatched junction nucleotides: 12. This CDR3 spans 16 amino acids. CDR3 amino acids: CASGGNDLYSNQPQHF. As DNA, the CDR3 is TGTGCCTCAGGGGGTAATGACCTATATAGCAATCAGCCCCAGCATTTT.

The J gene is TRBJ1-4, the V gene TRBV5-5, with D perhaps matching TRBD1 (5 bases). Germline V lookup: CDR1 SGHKS, CDR2 YYEKEE (reference sequence). CDR3 length: 15 residues. The ends were cut back, 3 bases at V and 6 bases at J, with 15 bases in the middle. As DNA, the CDR3 is TGTGCCAGCAGCTGGTTTCAGGGAAGGGATGAAAAACTGTTTTTT. It is translated as CASSWFQGRDEKLFF.

This clone was seen just once. The rearrangement joins TRBV5-1 to TRBJ2-5; D unclear. The germline V gene has CDR1 SGHRS and CDR2 YFSETQ. Trimming pared 9 bases from V and 5 bases from J, leaving 11 bases between. There are 11 residues in the CDR3. The chain's CDR3 is CATTNGETQYF. The CDR3 DNA reads TGCGCCACCACCAACGGGGAGACCCAGTACTTC.

The chain combines TRBV19 with TRBJ2-2, with a weak D call TRBD2 (5 bases). Deletions cut 3 bases from V and 7 bases from J, with 12 bases between. The CDR3 consists of 14 residues. Germline loops: CDR1 LNHDA, CDR2 SQIVND (reference sequence). The CDR3 DNA follows: TGTGCCAGTAGTATCTCACGGGGTAGCGGGGAGCTGTTTTTT. Protein: CASSISRGSGELFF.

The V and J genes are TRBV28 and TRBJ2-5; D gene unclear. This CDR3 comprises 15 residues. With 0 bases removed from V and 0 bases from J, the gap between germline ends came to 8 bases. Per germline, CDR1 MDHEN and CDR2 SYDVKM. CDR3 amino acids: CASSLWTAYQETQYF. DNA for the CDR3: TGTGCCAGCAGTTTATGGACTGCGTACCAAGAGACCCAGTACTTC.

The chain uses TRBV24-1 and TRBJ2-1, with 9 nucleotides matching TRBD2. CDR1 KGHDR and CDR2 SFDVKD come from the germline V gene. The CDR3 is 19 residues long. Unmatched junction bases numbered 8, after V lost 0 bases and J lost 0 bases. The CDR3 reads CATSDLELAGTSSYNEQFF. The CDR3 bases are TGTGCCACCAGTGATTTGGAGCTAGCGGGGACCAGCTCCTACAATGAGCAGTTCTTC.

This clone was seen once. The chain uses TRBV5-1 and TRBJ1-4, with D possibly TRBD1 on 6 matching bases. The length of the CDR3 is 15 residues. Germline assignment: CDR1 SGHRS and CDR2 YFSETQ. The ends were cut back, 0 bases at V and 8 bases at J, with 14 bases in the middle. In nucleotides, the CDR3 is TGCGCCAGCAGCTTGGGGGGGGGACATACGGAAAAACTGTTTTTT. Its protein product is CASSLGGGHTEKLFF.

CDR3 sequence (DNA): TGTGCCAGCAGTGTTAGCGGGGGAAGCACAGATACGCAGTATTTT. The encoded protein is CASSVSGGSTDTQYF. This chain uses TRBV2 with TRBJ2-3, with TRBD2 matching 9 bases. Trimming took 4 bases from V and 0 from J; bases not matched to a gene: 2. Per the germline V gene, CDR1 is SNHLY and CDR2 is FYNNEI. The CDR3 runs to 15 residues.

The genes are TRBV5-1 and TRBJ2-1, with 13 bases matching TRBD2. Unmatched junction bases numbered 12, after V lost 4 bases and J lost 2 bases. This CDR3 has 19 residues. In germline, CDR1 is SGHRS, CDR2 YFSETQ. In DNA, the CDR3 is TGCGCCAGCAGCCCCACCGGGACTAGCGGGGTATACACCTACAATGAGCAGTTCTTC. Protein product: CASSPTGTSGVYTYNEQFF.

The V call is TRBV4-1, the J call TRBJ2-5; possibly TRBD2 for D (5 bases). Between the trimmed V and J ends, which lost 0 bases and 4 bases, there was a span of 12 bases. Looked up from germline, CDR1 is MGHRA and CDR2 is YSYEKL. The CDR3 totals 15 residues. CDR3 loop: CASSQDGGRAETQYF. CDR3 coding DNA: TGCGCCAGCAGCCAAGATGGAGGCCGGGCAGAGACCCAGTACTTC.

The chain uses TRBV9 and TRBJ2-5; 11 bases fit TRBD2. V dropped 0 bases and J dropped 2; count of bases not matched to a gene: 3. Germline assignment: CDR1 SGDLS and CDR2 YYNGEE. The CDR3 spans 16 residues. The CDR3 protein is CASSVGASGGQETQYF. DNA of the CDR3: TGTGCCAGCAGCGTAGGGGCTAGCGGGGGGCAAGAGACCCAGTACTTC. Based on the CDR3 plus reference TRBV9 and TRBJ2-5, the full variable domain is DSGVTQTPKHLITATGQRVTLRCSPRSGDLSVYWYQQSLDQGLQFLIQYYNGEERAKGNILERFSAQQFPDLHSELNLSSLELGDSALYFCASSVGASGGQETQYFGPGTRLLVL.

This clone was counted only a few times. The chain recombines TRBV7-2 with TRBJ2-6, with 11 positions matching TRBD2. Germline V gene lookup returns CDR1 SGHTA and CDR2 FQGNSA. This CDR3 spans 17 amino acids. Trimming cost V 5 bases and J 1 base; bases outside gene matches: 4. The CDR3 DNA sequence: TGTGCCAGCAGCAAAACTAGCGGGGGTTCTGGGGCCAACGTCCTGACTTTC. Protein: CASSKTSGGSGANVLTF. Full variable domain (missing parts from reference TRBV7-2 and TRBJ2-6): GAGVSQSPSNKVTEKGKDVELRCDPISGHTALYWYRQSLGQGLEFLIYFQGNSAPDKSGLPSDRFSAERTGGSVSTLTIQRTQQEDSAVYLCASSKTSGGSGANVLTFGAGSRLTVL.

This clone was seen a handful of times. The chain has TRBV19 and TRBJ2-1; 12 nucleotides line up with TRBD2. V lost 3 bases to trimming and J lost 0 bases; unmatched junction nucleotides: 3. Germline V gene sequence: CDR1 LNHDA, CDR2 SQIVND (reference sequence). The CDR3 spans 17 residues. CDR3 DNA: TGTGCCAGTAGTATCGCTAGCGGGGGGGCCTCCTACAATGAGCAGTTCTTC. It translates to CASSIASGGASYNEQFF.

The chain carries TRBV7-3 and TRBJ2-7, with D possibly matching TRBD2 (6 bases). V gave up 5 bases and J gave up 5 bases, with 19 bases separating them. The CDR3 runs to 15 residues. CDR1 is SGHTA, CDR2 FQGTGA, per germline. CDR3 DNA: TGTGCCAGCAGCCCGTACCCCGGGAGCTATGACGAGCAGTACTTC. Protein sequence: CASSPYPGSYDEQYF.

V usage is TRBV18 and J usage is TRBJ2-1; D is possibly TRBD1 (5 bases). CDR1 and CDR2 from the germline V gene are KGHSH and LQKENI. This CDR3 comprises 13 residues. Deletions cut 1 base from V and 4 bases from J, with 5 bases between. The CDR3 loop is CASSPQGYNEQFF. CDR3 DNA sequence: TGTGCCAGCTCACCACAGGGGTACAATGAGCAGTTCTTC.

This clone has a single count. The J gene is TRBJ1-1, the V gene TRBV18, with 10 nucleotides matching TRBD1. This CDR3 is built from 16 residues. V gave up 4 bases and J gave up 8 bases; unmatched junction bases: 13. CDR1 is KGHSH, CDR2 LQKENI, per germline. CDR3 loop: CASSQLELGTGAEAFF. The CDR3 region has the DNA TGTGCCAGCTCACAACTCGAACTAGGGACAGGGGCAGAAGCTTTCTTT.

The J gene is TRBJ1-5, the V gene TRBV6-5, with 7 nucleotides matching TRBD1. This CDR3 region has 15 residues. The J segment lost 1 base and the V segment lost 6 bases, leaving 6 bases of the junction unmatched. Germline V gene data show CDR1 as MNHEY and CDR2 as SVGAGI. This CDR3 reads CASRLQGSSNQPQHF. CDR3 in DNA: TGTGCCAGCAGGTTACAGGGGTCCAGCAATCAGCCCCAGCATTTT.

The chain carries TRBV18 and TRBJ1-1, with D uncertain. CDR1 is KGHSH, CDR2 LQKENI, per germline. This CDR3 is 15 amino acids long. V dropped 2 bases and J dropped 1 base, with 11 bases sitting between them. CDR3 DNA sequence: TGTGCCAGCTCACCAGGGCAAGGCGCGAACACTGAAGCTTTCTTT. Protein: CASSPGQGANTEAFF. Based on the CDR3 plus reference TRBV18 and TRBJ1-1, the full variable domain is NAGVMQNPRHLVRRRGQEARLRCSPMKGHSHVYWYRQLPEEGLKFMVYLQKENIIDESGMPKERFSAEFPKEGPSILRIQQVVRGDSAAYFCASSPGQGANTEAFFGQGTRLTVV.

This rearrangement joins TRBV7-8 to TRBJ1-2, with unresolved D. Germline CDR1 reads SGHVS; CDR2 reads FQNEAQ. Trimming cost V 1 base and J 1 base, with 7 bases left between them. The CDR3 is 14 residues long. In DNA, the CDR3 is TGTGCCAGCAGCTTAGGCGCGTATAACTATGGCTACACCTTC. Translated: CASSLGAYNYGYTF. Based on the CDR3 plus reference TRBV7-8 and TRBJ1-2, the full variable domain is GAGVSQSPRYKVAKRGQDVALRCDPISGHVSLFWYQQALGQGPEFLTYFQNEAQLDKSGLPSDRFFAERPEGSVSTLKIQRTQQEDSAVYLCASSLGAYNYGYTFGSGTRLTVV.

The gene calls are TRBV6-4 and TRBJ1-5, with 8 bases lining up with TRBD1. This CDR3 spans 14 amino acids. CDR1 is MRHNA and CDR2 is SNTAGT in the germline V gene. Germline trimming cut 7 bases from V and 4 bases from J; bases unmatched to any gene: 6. In DNA, the CDR3 is TGTGCCAGCATTTGGGACAGGAGGAATCAGCCCCAGCATTTT. This sequence encodes CASIWDRRNQPQHF.

The chain links TRBV10-3 to TRBJ2-1; D uncertain. The CDR3 runs to 15 residues. Germline V gene lookup returns CDR1 ENHRY and CDR2 SYGVKD. V was trimmed by 5 bases and J by 2 bases, leaving 13 bases between them. For the CDR3, the DNA is TGTGCCATCAGTCCTTACGGTCTACCCTACAATGAGCAGTTCTTC. This encodes CAISPYGLPYNEQFF.

This clone was recorded a few times. The CDR3 here is CASSQPTDRAYGYTF. CDR3 DNA sequence: TGTGCCAGCAGCCAACCTACTGACAGGGCCTACGGCTACACCTTC. This rearrangement joins TRBV4-2 to TRBJ1-2; TRBD1 matches 7 bases. Germline assignment: CDR1 LGHNA and CDR2 YNFKEQ. This CDR3 is 15 amino acids long. V shed 2 bases and J 8 bases; nucleotides not matched to a gene: 11.